This T cell receptor (beta chain) was documented in a study of control samples from healthy donors and cancer patients. V gave up 5 bases and J gave up 2 bases; unmatched junction bases: 6. The V gene's germline CDR1 is LNHDA and CDR2 SQIVND (reference sequence). The CDR3 runs to 14 residues. The method was immunoSEQ multiplex PCR; TCRdb's version includes in-frame clones alone and lacks a portion of them. This table holds tens of thousands of clones, 88% found once. The receptor's source is a woman aged 70-85 years in good health. Source material: blood. The chain has TRBV19 and TRBJ2-7; TRBD1 aligns across 7 bases. CDR3 DNA sequence: TGTGCCAGTAGTTCTGGACAGGTTCCCTACGAGCAGTACTTC. It yields the protein CASSSGQVPYEQYF.